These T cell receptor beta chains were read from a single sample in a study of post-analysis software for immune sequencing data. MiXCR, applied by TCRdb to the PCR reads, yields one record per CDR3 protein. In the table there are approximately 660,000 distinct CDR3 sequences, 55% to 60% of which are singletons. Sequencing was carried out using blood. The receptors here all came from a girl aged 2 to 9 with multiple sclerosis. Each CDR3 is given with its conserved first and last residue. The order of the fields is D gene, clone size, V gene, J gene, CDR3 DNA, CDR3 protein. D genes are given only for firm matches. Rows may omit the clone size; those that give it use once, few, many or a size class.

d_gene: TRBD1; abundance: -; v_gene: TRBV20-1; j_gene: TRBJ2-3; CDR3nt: TGCAGTGCTAGAGGGTCGCAGGGGGGCACAGATACGCAGTATTTT; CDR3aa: CSARGSQGGTDTQYF
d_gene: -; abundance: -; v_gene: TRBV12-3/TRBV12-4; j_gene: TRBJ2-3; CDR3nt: TGTGCCAGCAGTTTATTAGGGGGGGATACGCAGTATTTT; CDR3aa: CASSLLGGDTQYF
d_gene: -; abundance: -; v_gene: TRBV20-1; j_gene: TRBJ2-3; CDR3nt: TGCAGTGCTTCCCGCGGGGACACAGATACGCAGTATTTT; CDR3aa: CSASRGDTDTQYF
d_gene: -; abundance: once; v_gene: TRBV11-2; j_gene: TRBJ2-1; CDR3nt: TGTGCCAGCAGCCAAACAATGAGCTCCTACAATGAGCAGTTCTTC; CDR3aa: CASSQTMSSYNEQFF
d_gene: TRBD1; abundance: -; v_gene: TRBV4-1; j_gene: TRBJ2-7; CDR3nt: TGCGCCAGCAGCCAAAACGGAGGACAGGGCTACGAGCAGTACTTC; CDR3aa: CASSQNGGQGYEQYF
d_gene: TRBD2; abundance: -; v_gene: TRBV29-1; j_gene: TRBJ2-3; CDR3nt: TGCAGCGTTGAGCGCATAGCGGGGGGTTCCGCAGATACGCAGTATTTT; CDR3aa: CSVERIAGGSADTQYF
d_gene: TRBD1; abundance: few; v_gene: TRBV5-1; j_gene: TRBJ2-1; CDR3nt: TGCGCCAGCAGCTTGGCCGGGACAGGTTCCTACAATGAGCAGTTCTTC; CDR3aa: CASSLAGTGSYNEQFF
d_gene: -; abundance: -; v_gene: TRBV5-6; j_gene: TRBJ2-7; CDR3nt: TGTGCCAGCAGCTTGGAAGGACGACGCTCGGACGAGCAGTACTTC; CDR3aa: CASSLEGRRSDEQYF
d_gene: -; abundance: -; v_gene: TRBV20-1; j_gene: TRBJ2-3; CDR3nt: TGCAGTGTCCTTGGGGGGGCCCCAGATACGCAGTATTTT; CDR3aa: CSVLGGAPDTQYF
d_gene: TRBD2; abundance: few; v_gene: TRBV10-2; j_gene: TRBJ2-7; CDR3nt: TGCGCCAGCAGTGATTCGCTAGCGGGACGGGAGCAGTACTTC; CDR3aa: CASSDSLAGREQYF
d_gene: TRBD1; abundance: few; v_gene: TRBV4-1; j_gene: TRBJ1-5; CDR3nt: TGCGCCAGCAGCCAAGAGGCTCCCCTTTGGACCGGACAGGGGGCAATTCAGCCCCAGCATTTT; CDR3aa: CASSQEAPLWTGQGAIQPQHF
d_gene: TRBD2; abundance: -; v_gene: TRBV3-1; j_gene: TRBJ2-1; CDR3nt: TGTGCCAGCAGCCAAGAGCTAGCGGGACTTCTGAGTGAGCAGTTCTTC; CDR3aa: CASSQELAGLLSEQFF
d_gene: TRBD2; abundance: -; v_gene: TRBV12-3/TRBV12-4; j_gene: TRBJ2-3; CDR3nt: TGTGCCAGCAGTTCCTTTAGCGGGAGCACAGATACGCAGTATTTT; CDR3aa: CASSSFSGSTDTQYF
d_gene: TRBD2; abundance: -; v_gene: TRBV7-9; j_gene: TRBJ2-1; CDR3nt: TGTGCCAGCATGGAGCGGGAAAATCGCAATGAGCAGTTCTTC; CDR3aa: CASMERENRNEQFF
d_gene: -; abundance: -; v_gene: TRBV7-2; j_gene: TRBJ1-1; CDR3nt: TGTGCCAGCAGCCCCCGGACCCGGGTGGGCACTGAAGCTTTCTTT; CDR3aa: CASSPRTRVGTEAFF
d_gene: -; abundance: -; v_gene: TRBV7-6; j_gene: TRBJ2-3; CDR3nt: TGTGCCAGCAGCCCTGATTCTACGCAGTATTTT; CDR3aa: CASSPDSTQYF
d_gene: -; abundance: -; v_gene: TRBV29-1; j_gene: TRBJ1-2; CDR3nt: TGCAGCGTTGTGACACAGAACTATGGCTACACCTTC; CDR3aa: CSVVTQNYGYTF
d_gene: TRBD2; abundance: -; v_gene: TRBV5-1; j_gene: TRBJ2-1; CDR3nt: TGCGCCAGCTCCCTGGTAGCGGGGGGGCTCGATGAGCAGTTCTTC; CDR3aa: CASSLVAGGLDEQFF
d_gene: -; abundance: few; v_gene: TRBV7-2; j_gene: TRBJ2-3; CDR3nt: TGTGCCAGCAGCTTAGTTGTGGGTATCGATACGCAGTATTTT; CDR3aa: CASSLVVGIDTQYF
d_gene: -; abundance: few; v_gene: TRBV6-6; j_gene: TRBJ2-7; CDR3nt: TGTGCCAGCAGTCCTACTAGCAGGTCCCTCTACGAGCAGTACTTC; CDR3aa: CASSPTSRSLYEQYF
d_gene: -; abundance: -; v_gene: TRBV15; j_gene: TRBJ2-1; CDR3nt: TGTGCCACCAGCAGAGGGGGAGACAATGAGCAGTTCTTC; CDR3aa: CATSRGGDNEQFF
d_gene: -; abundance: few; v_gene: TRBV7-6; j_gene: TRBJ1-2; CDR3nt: TGTGCCAGCAGCTTATTATACGACGATGGCTACACCTTC; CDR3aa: CASSLLYDDGYTF
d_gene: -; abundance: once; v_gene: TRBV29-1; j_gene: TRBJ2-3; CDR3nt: TGCAGCGCTCTTGACAGACGTGTTACGCAGTATTTT; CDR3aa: CSALDRRVTQYF
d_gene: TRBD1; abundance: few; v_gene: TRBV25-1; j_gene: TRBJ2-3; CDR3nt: TGTGCCAGCAGTACGGACAGGGGATCAGATACGCAGTATTTT; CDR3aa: CASSTDRGSDTQYF
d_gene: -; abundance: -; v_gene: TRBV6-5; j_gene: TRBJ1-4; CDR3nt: TGTGCCAGCAGTTCGGGGTTGGCCCCAACTAATGAAAAACTGTTTTTT; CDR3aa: CASSSGLAPTNEKLFF
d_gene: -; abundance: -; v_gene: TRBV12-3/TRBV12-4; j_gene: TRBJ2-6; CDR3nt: TGTGCCAGCAGTTTAGGGCAAAATGGGGCCAACGTCCTGACTTTC; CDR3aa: CASSLGQNGANVLTF
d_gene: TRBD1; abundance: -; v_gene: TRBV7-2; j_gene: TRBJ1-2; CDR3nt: TGTGCCAGCAGCTCGGGACAGGGGGCGCGAGGCTACACCTTC; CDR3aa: CASSSGQGARGYTF
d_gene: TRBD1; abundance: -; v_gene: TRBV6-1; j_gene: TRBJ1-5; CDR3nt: TGTGCCAGCAGTCTCCCCCAGGTTAGAGGGGGCGACGGGCAGCCCCAGCATTTT; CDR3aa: CASSLPQVRGGDGQPQHF
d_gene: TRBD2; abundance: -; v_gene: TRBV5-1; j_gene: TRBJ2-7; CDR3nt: TGCGCCAGCAGCGGTGCGGAGGCGACTAGCGGGAGCTCCTACGAGCAGTACTTC; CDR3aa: CASSGAEATSGSSYEQYF
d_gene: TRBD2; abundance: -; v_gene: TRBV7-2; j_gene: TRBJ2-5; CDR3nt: TGTGCCAGCTCTCTACCACTAGCGGGACACGGGACCCAGTACTTC; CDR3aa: CASSLPLAGHGTQYF
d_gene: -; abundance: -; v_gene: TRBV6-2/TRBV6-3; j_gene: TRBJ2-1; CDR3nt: TGTGCCAGCAGTTCGACAGTGCCCAATGAGCAGTTCTTC; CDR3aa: CASSSTVPNEQFF
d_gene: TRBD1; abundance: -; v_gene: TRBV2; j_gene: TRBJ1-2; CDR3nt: TGTGCCAGCAGTGGCGGACAGGGAGTCGGCTACACCTTC; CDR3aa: CASSGGQGVGYTF